These 31 T cell receptor beta chains originate from one sample sequenced in a study of T cell responses to AZD1222 COVID-19 vaccine. The method was immunoSEQ multiplex PCR; TCRdb's version includes in-frame clones alone and lacks a portion of them. The repertoire has approximately 100,000 clones, about 87% of them found once; the top ten carry over 6.5%. The sequences come from peripheral blood, collected on day 0 of AZD1222 vaccination. These receptors came from an adult in good health.

J is TRBJ2-1 and V is TRBV5-8, with 11 bases fitting TRBD2. The CDR3 runs to 16 residues. Per the germline V gene, CDR1 is SGHTS and CDR2 is YDEGEE. The V and J ends lost 0 bases and 4 bases, in that order; junction bases with no gene match: 3. CDR3 sequence (DNA): TGTGCCAGCAGCTTGGGGAGGACTAGCGGGTACAATGAGCAGTTCTTC. Amino acid sequence: CASSLGRTSGYNEQFF.

The chain has TRBV16 and TRBJ2-3, with D perhaps matching TRBD1 or TRBD2 (5 bases each). In germline, CDR1 is KGHSY, CDR2 FQNENV. The CDR3 is 18 residues long. V was shortened by 0 bases and J by 4 bases, with 20 bases between the two germline ends. The DNA of the CDR3 is TGTGCCAGCAGCCAATCTCTGCAAGGCCGAGGGGCTTCAGATACGCAGTATTTT. Translating gives CASSQSLQGRGASDTQYF.

The CDR3 loop is CASSLALAGGRQFF. DNA for the CDR3: TGTGCCAGCAGCTTGGCTCTAGCGGGAGGCAGGCAGTTCTTC. This chain uses TRBV5-6 with TRBJ2-1, with 11 bases aligning to TRBD2. Germline V CDR1 and CDR2: SGHDT, YYEEEE. The CDR3 is 14 residues long. Trimming at V came to 0 bases and at J to 12 bases, leaving 5 bases not matched to a gene.

The CDR3 reads CASSSRQGEKLFF. Here the CDR3 DNA reads TGTGCCAGCAGCTCCCGACAGGGTGAAAAACTGTTTTTT. V and J are TRBV7-3 and TRBJ1-4; 7 bases fit TRBD1. The CDR3 is 13 residues long. Trimming at V came to 4 bases and at J to 7 bases, leaving 3 bases not matched to a gene. CDR1 and CDR2 (germline): SGHTA, FQGTGA.

V and J are TRBV2 and TRBJ1-2; D unresolved. Germline assignment: CDR1 SNHLY and CDR2 FYNNEI. The CDR3 consists of 12 residues. Trimming cost V 1 base and J 6 bases, with 6 bases left between them. As DNA, the CDR3 is TGTGCCAGCAGTGAAGTGGAGGATGGCTACACCTTC. Amino acids: CASSEVEDGYTF.

The chain carries TRBV19 and TRBJ1-5, with D perhaps matching TRBD1 (6 bases). V was cut by 3 bases and J by 4 bases, with 16 bases left in between. In germline, CDR1 is LNHDA, CDR2 SQIVND (reference sequence). The CDR3 sequence is 16 residues long. CDR3 DNA: TGTGCCAGTAGTATCTGGGCCAGGGGAGGAAATCAGCCCCAGCATTTT. It encodes CASSIWARGGNQPQHF.

V and J are TRBV25-1 and TRBJ1-1; the D gene is possibly TRBD1 (6 bases). The germline gives CDR1 MGHDK, CDR2 SYGVNS. Trimming took 6 bases from V and 1 from J, leaving 15 bases between them. The CDR3 runs to 15 residues. CDR3 sequence: CASSDRGGENTEAFF. CDR3 DNA: TGTGCCAGCAGCGATAGGGGGGGGGAGAACACTGAAGCTTTCTTT.

The V gene is TRBV6-5, the J gene TRBJ1-2, with D perhaps TRBD1 (5 bases). With 2 bases removed from V and 0 bases from J, the gap between germline ends came to 7 bases. The CDR3 runs 14 residues. CDR1 MNHEY and CDR2 SVGAGI come from the germline V gene. The CDR3 DNA reads TGTGCCAGCAGTTACGACAGCACTAACTATGGCTACACCTTC. Encoded protein: CASSYDSTNYGYTF.

This clone was observed once. The chain has TRBV28 and TRBJ1-5; D is perhaps TRBD1 (5 bases). CDR3 length equals 12 residues. V was clipped by 8 bases and J by 7 bases, with 12 bases between them. Per the germline V gene, CDR1 is MDHEN and CDR2 is SYDVKM. The CDR3 nucleotides are TGTGCCAGCGGGGCAGGGCAACAGCCCCAGCATTTT. Protein product: CASGAGQQPQHF.

V usage is TRBV6-2 or TRBV6-3 and J usage is TRBJ2-1; 9 positions agree with TRBD1. Germline CDR1 and CDR2: MNHEY and SVGEGT. Germline trimming cut 4 bases from V and 6 bases from J; bases unmatched to any gene: 4. The CDR3 has 14 residues. The CDR3 spells CASSFTGQGNEQFF. DNA of the CDR3: TGTGCCAGCAGTTTCACGGGACAGGGCAATGAGCAGTTCTTC.

This rearrangement joins TRBV9 to TRBJ2-7; TRBD1 matches 9 bases. CDR3 length: 15 amino acids. Germline V lookup: CDR1 SGDLS, CDR2 YYNGEE. The J segment lost 5 bases and the V segment lost 4 bases, leaving 10 bases of the junction unmatched. CDR3 nucleotide sequence: TGTGCCAGCAGCCAAACCGGGACAGGGTCGCACGAGCAGTACTTC. It translates to CASSQTGTGSHEQYF.

The V call is TRBV7-2, the J call TRBJ2-7; TRBD2 agrees at 12 bases. With 4 bases clipped from V and 1 base from J, the junction kept 14 bases outside the gene matches. Germline V CDR1 and CDR2: SGHTA, FQGNSA. The CDR3 is 19 amino acids. The CDR3 DNA is TGTGCCAGCAGCTCGAGACTAGCGGGAGTAAATGTAAATTCCTACGAGCAGTACTTC. This gives the protein CASSSRLAGVNVNSYEQYF.

The V gene is TRBV11-2, the J gene TRBJ2-7; 8 bases fit TRBD2. Germline CDR1 and CDR2: SGHAT and FQNNGV. This CDR3 spans 16 amino acids. V shed 5 bases, J shed 4 bases, and the junction held 13 bases outside the gene matches. The CDR3 DNA sequence: TGTGCCAGCAGCCGACCCCACCCCGCGGGGGGTTACGAGCAGTACTTC. Amino acid sequence: CASSRPHPAGGYEQYF.

The gene calls are TRBV5-1 and TRBJ2-4; TRBD2 agrees at 12 bases. Germline CDR1 is SGHRS and CDR2 is YFSETQ. V trimming: 4 bases; J trimming: 3 bases; junction bases outside the gene matches: 20. This CDR3 spans 21 amino acids. The CDR3 nucleotides read TGCGCCAGCAGCCCACTATCCCGGACTAGCGGGGTAACGCCCTTCAAAAACATTCAGTACTTC. Translation gives CASSPLSRTSGVTPFKNIQYF.

This clone was found a few times. The chain combines TRBV20-1 with TRBJ1-1; weak D call: TRBD1 (6 bases). V was pared by 6 bases and J by 1 base, with 6 bases between. CDR1 is DFQATT, CDR2 SNEGSKA, per germline (reference sequence). This CDR3 is 11 amino acids long. The CDR3 bases are TGCAGTGCGGGACAGAACACTGAAGCTTTCTTT. Translation: CSAGQNTEAFF.

This rearrangement joins TRBV19 to TRBJ2-1, with no clear D. V lost 10 bases and J lost 9, with 22 bases in between. From germline, CDR1 is LNHDA and CDR2 SQIVND (reference sequence). The CDR3 extends over 14 amino acids. The CDR3: CATCRLDDVVEQFF. The CDR3, as DNA: TGTGCCACCTGCCGCCTAGACGACGTTGTTGAGCAGTTCTTC.

The V and J genes are TRBV27 and TRBJ2-3, with TRBD2 matching 13 bases. The V segment lost 5 bases and the J segment 4 bases; nucleotides outside the gene matches: 12. Germline loops: CDR1 MNHEY, CDR2 SMNVEV (reference sequence). The CDR3 spans 18 residues. The CDR3 region is CASSPFFRLAGGPDTQYF. The CDR3 region has the DNA TGTGCCAGCAGTCCTTTTTTCCGACTAGCGGGGGGCCCAGATACGCAGTATTTT.

The chain couples TRBV28 to TRBJ1-2, with D maybe TRBD1 (6 bases). V was trimmed by 6 bases and J by 3 bases, leaving 26 bases between them. The CDR3 runs 18 residues. Germline CDR1 is MDHEN and CDR2 is SYDVKM. CDR3 amino acids: CASRVGGRVRERDYGYTF. The CDR3 DNA reads as TGTGCCAGCAGGGTCGGGGGCAGGGTCCGTGAACGGGACTATGGCTACACCTTC.

The V call is TRBV6-2 or TRBV6-3, the J call TRBJ2-2; 9 bases match TRBD1. Germline trimming cut 2 bases from V and 6 bases from J; bases unmatched to any gene: 4. The germline V gene encodes CDR1 MNHEY and CDR2 SVGEGT. The CDR3 sequence is 15 residues long. DNA of the CDR3: TGTGCCAGCAGTTACGGGACAGGGTGGGCCGGGGAGCTGTTTTTT. It specifies CASSYGTGWAGELFF.

This clone came up a few times. The chain recombines TRBV5-1 with TRBJ1-5, with 9 positions matching TRBD1. Germline V lookup: CDR1 SGHRS, CDR2 YFSETQ. J gave up 6 bases and V 1 base, and 2 bases lay outside the gene matches. CDR3 length: 14 residues. In DNA form, the CDR3 reads TGCGCCAGCAGCTTGACAGGGGGCGGTCAGCCCCAGCATTTT. It encodes CASSLTGGGQPQHF. Based on the CDR3 plus reference TRBV5-1 and TRBJ1-5, the full variable domain is KAGVTQTPRYLIKTRGQQVTLSCSPISGHRSVSWYQQTPGQGLQFLFEYFSETQRNKGNFPGRFSGRQFSNSRSEMNVSTLELGDSALYLCASSLTGGGQPQHFGDGTRLSIL.

This chain links TRBV28 with TRBJ2-2; D is unclear. V was trimmed by 8 bases and J by 0 bases, leaving 13 bases between them. The CDR3 spans 15 residues. The germline V gene has CDR1 MDHEN and CDR2 SYDVKM. DNA of the CDR3: TGTGCCAGCCTCTTCCGAATAGCGAACACCGGGGAGCTGTTTTTT. Its translation is CASLFRIANTGELFF.

The chain is built from TRBV7-8 and TRBJ2-1; 8 bases line up with TRBD2. From germline, CDR1 is SGHVS and CDR2 FQNEAQ. Unmatched junction bases numbered 6, after V lost 3 bases and J lost 2 bases. CDR3 length equals 16 residues. The CDR3 region is CASSLSGSWAYNEQFF. The CDR3 bases are TGTGCCAGCAGCTTGAGCGGGAGTTGGGCCTACAATGAGCAGTTCTTC.

The rearrangement links TRBV10-1 to TRBJ2-3; no reliable D call. Germline-derived CDR1 and CDR2 are WNHNN and SYGVQD (reference sequence). There are 15 residues in the CDR3. Trimming cost V 2 bases and J 2 bases, with 11 bases left between them. CDR3 protein: CASSEAGITTDTQYF. CDR3 nucleotide sequence: TGCGCCAGCAGTGAGGCAGGAATAACCACAGATACGCAGTATTTT.

The rearrangement uses TRBV3-1 (or the pseudogene TRBV3-2) and TRBJ2-7; D gene ambiguous. CDR3 length: 12 residues. V dropped 8 bases and J dropped 0 bases, with 8 bases sitting between them. Germline V CDR1 and CDR2: LGHDT, YNNKEL (reference sequence). CDR3 bases: TGTGCCAGCGCTTCGAGCTCCTACGAGCAGTACTTC. Encoded protein: CASASSSYEQYF.

The chain joins TRBV13 to TRBJ2-7; the D gene could be TRBD1 or TRBD2 (5 bases each). Germline V lookup: CDR1 PRHDT, CDR2 FYEKMQ (reference sequence). This CDR3 region has 16 residues. V gave up 3 bases and J gave up 0 bases, with 15 bases separating them. The CDR3 nucleotides read TGTGCCAGCAGCTTCGGAACCGGGACGGGCTCCTACGAGCAGTACTTC. This encodes CASSFGTGTGSYEQYF.

The chain is built from TRBV7-2 and TRBJ2-1; TRBD2 is a possible D gene (6 bases). The V gene lost 5 bases and the J gene lost 3 bases, with 8 bases spanning the gap. CDR3 length equals 13 residues. In germline, CDR1 is SGHTA, CDR2 FQGNSA. The DNA of the CDR3 is TGTGCCAGCAGCCTTAGCGGCTACAATGAGCAGTTCTTC. This gives the protein CASSLSGYNEQFF.

J is TRBJ2-7 and V is TRBV5-1, with 9 bases aligning to TRBD1. V lost 2 bases to trimming and J lost 1 base; unmatched junction nucleotides: 4. The V gene's germline CDR1 is SGHRS and CDR2 YFSETQ. The CDR3 is 15 amino acids. The CDR3 protein is CASSLSGTGSYEQYF. The CDR3 bases are TGCGCCAGCAGCTTATCCGGGACAGGGTCCTACGAGCAGTACTTC.

The chain has TRBV19 and TRBJ2-6; the D is unclear. Germline assignment: CDR1 LNHDA and CDR2 SQIVND (reference sequence). The CDR3 is made up of 15 amino acids. V shed 5 bases and J shed 0 bases, with 8 bases lying between them. CDR3 sequence: CASSGGNSGANVLTF. The DNA of the CDR3 is TGTGCCAGTAGTGGTGGTAACTCTGGGGCCAACGTCCTGACTTTC.

CDR3 loop: CATSRETNRNYEQYF. The CDR3 nucleotides read TGTGCCACCAGCAGAGAAACTAACAGAAACTACGAGCAGTACTTC. This sequence joins TRBV15 and TRBJ2-7, with D unresolved. The CDR3 consists of 15 residues. Trimming took off 0 bases at V and 3 bases at J, with 12 bases between the two ends. Germline CDR1 LNHNV, CDR2 YYDKDF (reference sequence).

The rearrangement links TRBV5-1 to TRBJ1-2; D remains ambiguous. Germline loops: CDR1 SGHRS, CDR2 YFSETQ. Trimming left V 0 bases short and J 4 bases short, with 16 bases between. This CDR3 is 16 amino acids long. The CDR3 is CASSLGPLVGPYGYTF. The CDR3 nucleotides read TGCGCCAGCAGCTTGGGCCCTCTGGTAGGACCCTATGGCTACACCTTC. Complete variable domain (other parts from reference TRBV5-1 and TRBJ1-2): KAGVTQTPRYLIKTRGQQVTLSCSPISGHRSVSWYQQTPGQGLQFLFEYFSETQRNKGNFPGRFSGRQFSNSRSEMNVSTLELGDSALYLCASSLGPLVGPYGYTFGSGTRLTVV.

The rearrangement links TRBV27 to TRBJ2-1; TRBD2 matches at 10 bases. V lost 7 bases, J lost 4 bases, and 10 bases stayed unmatched. Germline CDR1 and CDR2: MNHEY and SMNVEV (reference sequence). The CDR3 length is 16 residues. CDR3 sequence: CASMNRTSGLYNEQFF. CDR3 in DNA: TGTGCCAGCATGAACCGGACTAGCGGCCTATACAATGAGCAGTTCTTC.